This T cell receptor beta chain was observed in a study of OX40 agonist ivuxolimab in advanced cancers. Whole-study context: Eligibility rules accepted prior anti-PD-1, anti-PD-L1 or anti-CTLA-4 therapy, and 35% to 45% had some.

In the case of this clone: What it binds is unknown.

Clones were read by immunoSEQ multiplex PCR, and TCRdb kept only the in-frame ones, dropping some. Of around 33,000 clones listed, 84% are singletons. V gave up 0 bases and J gave up 0 bases, with 16 bases separating them. This CDR3 has 17 amino acids. The germline V gene encodes CDR1 SGHKS and CDR2 YYEKEE (reference sequence). Study outcomes and limitations: Within 6 weeks, CD4+ and CD8+ blood T cells expanded clonally at 0.1 to 3.0 mg/kg.

The clonotype was recovered from an adult with an advanced solid tumor such as melanoma, head and neck, liver or kidney cancer. V is TRBV5-5 and J is TRBJ2-7; tentatively, D is TRBD2 (6 bases). The starting material was CD4+ or CD8+ T cells sorted from blood, obtained in a trial of the OX40 agonist ivuxolimab. In DNA, the CDR3 is TGTGCCAGCAGCTTGGGGCGGGGTATCGCCAGCTCCTACGAGCAGTACTTC. Encoded protein: CASSLGRGIASSYEQYF.